One sample yielded the 21 T cell receptor beta chains listed below, sequenced in a study of blood T cell repertoires in COVID-19. The table came from immunoSEQ multiplex PCR; TCRdb's copy has only in-frame clones and leaves some out. The sample records more than 85,000 clones, over 70% being singletons. The material sequenced was peripheral blood. The receptor source for this set is a man older than 75 with active or convalescent COVID-19.

The V call is TRBV20-1, the J call TRBJ1-2; 9 bases agree with TRBD1. CDR1 is DFQATT and CDR2 is SNEGSKA in the germline V gene (reference sequence). V lost 3 bases and J lost 4; bases outside the gene matches: 15. The CDR3 is made up of 17 amino acids. The DNA of the CDR3 is TGCAGTGCTAGTCAACCGCCACGGGACAGGGTGGGCTATGGCTACACCTTC. This gives the protein CSASQPPRDRVGYGYTF.

V and J are TRBV6-6 and TRBJ1-4; 8 bases map to TRBD1. Germline assignment: CDR1 MNHNY and CDR2 SVGAGI (reference sequence). The V and J ends lost 6 bases and 5 bases, in that order; junction bases with no gene match: 5. This CDR3 region has 14 residues. The CDR3 protein is CASSTGGLNEKLFF. The CDR3 coding sequence is TGTGCCAGCAGCACAGGGGGACTAAATGAAAAACTGTTTTTT.

The chain uses TRBV2 and TRBJ2-1, with a weak D call TRBD1 (6 bases). CDR1 is SNHLY, CDR2 FYNNEI, per germline. V dropped 0 bases and J dropped 9 bases, with 12 bases sitting between them. The CDR3 length is 14 residues. CDR3 amino acids: CASSEARQAGEQFF. The CDR3 nucleotides are TGTGCCAGCAGTGAAGCGCGACAGGCAGGTGAGCAGTTCTTC. Full variable domain (outside the CDR3, taken from reference TRBV2 and TRBJ2-1): EPEVTQTPSHQVTQMGQEVILRCVPISNHLYFYWYRQILGQKVEFLVSFYNNEISEKSEIFDDQFSVERPDGSNFTLKIRSTKLEDSAMYFCASSEARQAGEQFFGPGTRLTVL.

DNA for the CDR3: TGTGCCAGCTCACTACAGGGGGCGATAGGAGGCTACACCTTC. This encodes CASSLQGAIGGYTF. The chain joins TRBV18 to TRBJ1-2; 9 bases align to TRBD1. V lost 4 bases to trimming and J lost 8 bases; unmatched junction nucleotides: 8. This CDR3 has 14 amino acids. Germline CDR1 and CDR2: KGHSH and LQKENI. Full variable domain (remainder filled in from reference TRBV18 and TRBJ1-2): NAGVMQNPRHLVRRRGQEARLRCSPMKGHSHVYWYRQLPEEGLKFMVYLQKENIIDESGMPKERFSAEFPKEGPSILRIQQVVRGDSAAYFCASSLQGAIGGYTFGSGTRLTVV.

The chain recombines TRBV5-1 with TRBJ1-1; TRBD1 agrees at 9 bases. Germline trimming cut 3 bases from V and 1 base from J; bases unmatched to any gene: 1. CDR1 and CDR2 (germline): SGHRS, YFSETQ. CDR3 length: 14 amino acids. The DNA for the CDR3 is TGCGCCAGCAGCTCACAGGGGGCGAACACTGAAGCTTTCTTT. Translating it yields CASSSQGANTEAFF.

The rearrangement joins TRBV4-3 to TRBJ1-3; 9 positions agree with TRBD1. There are 18 residues in the CDR3. Germline V gives CDR1 LGHNA, CDR2 YSLEER. The V segment lost 4 bases and the J segment 1 base; nucleotides outside the gene matches: 11. DNA for the CDR3: TGCGCCAGCAGCCGAATATACCTCGGGACAGGGTCTGGAAACACCATATATTTT. Amino acid sequence: CASSRIYLGTGSGNTIYF.

The genes are TRBV4-2 and TRBJ1-2; the D gene is possibly TRBD1 (5 bases). CDR1 is LGHNA and CDR2 is YNFKEQ in the germline V gene. Trimming removed 2 bases at V and 8 bases at J, with 15 bases between. CDR3 size: 14 residues. CDR3 DNA: TGTGCCAGCAGCCAAACCTTGACAGCATACGGCTACACCTTC. Translation gives CASSQTLTAYGYTF.

This chain links TRBV7-6 with TRBJ2-2; 10 nucleotides match TRBD1. V was clipped by 3 bases and J by 6 bases; unmatched bases: 7. This CDR3 is built from 16 residues. Looked up from germline, CDR1 is SGHVS and CDR2 is FNYEAQ. As DNA, the CDR3 is TGTGCCAGCAGCTTTCCGGGACAGGGGCTCTCCGGGGAGCTGTTTTTT. Its protein product is CASSFPGQGLSGELFF.

The rearrangement links TRBV18 to TRBJ1-2; 7 nucleotides agree with TRBD1. The V gene end was trimmed by 4 bases and the J gene end by 7 bases; junction bases not matched to a gene: 6. Germline V gives CDR1 KGHSH, CDR2 LQKENI. The CDR3 length is 13 residues. The CDR3 spells CASSLRQGSGYTF. The CDR3 DNA follows: TGTGCCAGCTCACTTAGACAGGGTAGTGGCTACACCTTC. Using reference TRBV18 and TRBJ1-2 for the parts outside the CDR3, the full variable domain is NAGVMQNPRHLVRRRGQEARLRCSPMKGHSHVYWYRQLPEEGLKFMVYLQKENIIDESGMPKERFSAEFPKEGPSILRIQQVVRGDSAAYFCASSLRQGSGYTFGSGTRLTVV.

J is TRBJ2-4 and V is TRBV5-1; 9 nucleotides line up with TRBD1. Unmatched junction bases numbered 2, after V lost 1 base and J lost 6 bases. From germline, CDR1 is SGHRS and CDR2 YFSETQ. This CDR3 has 14 amino acids. CDR3 protein: CASSLKQGANIQYF. In DNA, the CDR3 is TGCGCCAGCAGCTTGAAACAGGGGGCAAACATTCAGTACTTC.

The genes are TRBV5-5 and TRBJ1-1; 7 bases match TRBD1. The CDR3 runs to 15 residues. Germline loops: CDR1 SGHKS, CDR2 YYEKEE (reference sequence). The J segment lost 1 base and the V segment lost 4 bases, leaving 7 bases of the junction unmatched. CDR3 amino acids: CASSPLGQKNTEAFF. The CDR3 nucleotides are TGTGCCAGCAGCCCGTTGGGACAGAAGAACACTGAAGCTTTCTTT.

The chain recombines TRBV7-2 with TRBJ2-5; 9 bases agree with TRBD1. Germline CDR1 reads SGHTA; CDR2 reads FQGNSA. V lost 2 bases, J lost 5 bases, and 12 bases stayed unmatched. This CDR3 has 17 amino acids. CDR3 nucleotide sequence: TGTGCCAGCAGCTTAAGAGTGCGACAGGGGGAACCTGAGACCCAGTACTTC. This gives the protein CASSLRVRQGEPETQYF.

The gene calls are TRBV29-1 and TRBJ1-1, with D maybe TRBD1 (6 bases). V dropped 5 bases and J dropped 1 base, with 8 bases sitting between them. CDR3 length: 12 amino acids. The germline gives CDR1 SQVTM, CDR2 ANQGSEA. The CDR3 nucleotides read TGCAGCGTTCGCAGGGGGAACACTGAAGCTTTCTTT. Its protein product is CSVRRGNTEAFF.

This chain uses TRBV9 with TRBJ2-1; a possible D gene is TRBD2 (6 bases). The germline V gene has CDR1 SGDLS and CDR2 YYNGEE. Trimming removed 3 bases from V and 16 bases from J, with 20 bases in between. The CDR3 loop spans 13 amino acids. CDR3 coding DNA: TGTGCCAGCAGCGAGGGGCCCTGGCGGGGCGTCTTCTTC. Translating gives CASSEGPWRGVFF.

The chain recombines TRBV3-1 (or the pseudogene TRBV3-2) with TRBJ2-7; no firm D call. Germline CDR1 LGHDT, CDR2 YNNKEL (reference sequence). Trimming shortened V by 4 bases and J by 6 bases, and 10 bases separated the two germline ends. The CDR3 has 12 amino acids. CDR3 in amino acids: CASSRVGSEQYF. The CDR3 nucleotides read TGTGCCAGCAGCCGGGTCGGGTCCGAGCAGTACTTC.

The V gene is TRBV5-1, the J gene TRBJ2-6; tentative D call: TRBD2 (5 bases). Trimming pared 0 bases from V and 0 bases from J, leaving 10 bases between. Looked up from germline, CDR1 is SGHRS and CDR2 is YFSETQ. The CDR3 extends over 17 amino acids. CDR3 DNA sequence: TGCGCCAGCAGCTTGGCTCCGGGGAGCTCTGGGGCCAACGTCCTGACTTTC. Translation: CASSLAPGSSGANVLTF.

The gene calls are TRBV7-9 and TRBJ1-2, with a weak D call TRBD1 (6 bases). This CDR3 spans 15 amino acids. The germline V and J ends were trimmed by 4 bases and 7 bases, with 19 bases remaining between them. Looked up from germline, CDR1 is SEHNR and CDR2 is FQNEAQ (reference sequence). CDR3 amino acids: CASSSGGHHRSGYTF. CDR3 DNA sequence: TGTGCCAGCAGCTCCGGGGGGCACCACCGGAGTGGCTACACCTTC. Using reference TRBV7-9 and TRBJ1-2 for the parts outside the CDR3, the full variable domain is DTGVSQNPRHKITKRGQNVTFRCDPISEHNRLYWYRQTLGQGPEFLTYFQNEAQLEKSRLLSDRFSAERPKGSFSTLEIQRTEQGDSAMYLCASSSGGHHRSGYTFGSGTRLTVV.

This clone has a handful of counts. The chain employs TRBV5-6 and TRBJ2-7, with 8 nucleotides matching TRBD1. The V gene's germline CDR1 is SGHDT and CDR2 YYEEEE. CDR3 length: 15 residues. Trimming at V came to 0 bases and at J to 2 bases, leaving 4 bases not matched to a gene. The CDR3 spells CASSLVGQGTYEQYF. DNA of the CDR3: TGTGCCAGCAGCTTGGTCGGACAGGGAACCTACGAGCAGTACTTC.

The chain uses TRBV27 and TRBJ2-7; the D gene is possibly TRBD1 (6 bases). Germline values: CDR1 MNHEY, CDR2 SMNVEV (reference sequence). The CDR3 is 14 residues long. V dropped 4 bases and J dropped 3 bases, with 13 bases sitting between them. The CDR3 nucleotides read TGTGCCAGCAGTTACCGGGACACAAACTACGAGCAGTACTTC. This translates into CASSYRDTNYEQYF.

This chain links TRBV28 with TRBJ1-1, with D tentatively TRBD1 (5 bases). Germline V lookup: CDR1 MDHEN, CDR2 SYDVKM. Trimming pared 4 bases from V and 7 bases from J, leaving 19 bases between. The length of the CDR3 is 15 residues. CDR3 sequence (DNA): TGTGCCAGCAGTTCGGCAGGACCCCCGGGGGATGAAGCTTTCTTT. This gives the protein CASSSAGPPGDEAFF.

The J gene is TRBJ1-3, the V gene TRBV12-3 or TRBV12-4; TRBD1 might be the D (6 bases). The germline V and J ends were trimmed by 5 bases and 8 bases, with 13 bases remaining between them. This CDR3 contains 13 residues. CDR3 residues: CASSIGTQDTIYF. CDR3 DNA sequence: TGTGCCAGCAGTATCGGGACACAAGACACCATATATTTT.